This T cell receptor beta chain was sequenced in a study of cytomegalovirus exposure and HLA in healthy donors. In the case of this clone: Its antigen is currently unknown.

Trimming removed 7 bases from V and 6 bases from J, with 15 bases in between. CDR3 size: 13 residues. Looked up from germline, CDR1 is SGHRS and CDR2 is YFSETQ. Use of 60 Vbeta and 13 Jbeta primers characterized the PCR. Repertoires were generated with immunoSEQ multiplex PCR, while TCRdb's copy carries only in-frame clones and drops some. The data contain about 140,000 clones, around 80% of them singletons. Study-wide results and limits: A later examination showed that TCR association rates differed by HLA locus, with DRB1 most and HLA-C fewest.

J is TRBJ2-3 and V is TRBV5-1; D gene unclear. The material sequenced was PBMCs. The TCR comes from a man aged 18 to 35 in good health and CMV-seropositive. CDR3 loop: CASHLGGEDTQYF. CDR3 in DNA: TGCGCCAGCCACTTAGGCGGCGAGGATACGCAGTATTTT.